This T cell receptor (beta chain) was retrieved from a study of cytomegalovirus exposure and HLA in healthy donors (TCRdb year 2017). The study in broad terms: In an earlier analysis of approximately 640 of the donors, 276 Gb of sequence data and 90 million to 120 million unique TCR beta sequences from some 170 million T cells were reported. An early release covering 550 to 650 HLA-typed donors comprised about 300 gigabases of sequencing data and tens of millions of unique TCR sequences. Among the roughly 390 genotyped donors, roughly 80% belonged to the genetic ancestry cluster associated with self-reported Caucasian donors. The study was designed to test whether signatures of past pathogen exposure could be identified by cataloging public T cell receptors. The T cell repertoires of several hundred subjects were profiled by immunosequencing and related to cytomegalovirus serostatus. Besides the first cohort of under 700 subjects, a separate validation cohort made up of 120 different subjects was used. To predict cytomegalovirus infection status, the study combined high-throughput TCR immunosequencing, statistical association of individual TCRs with disease status, and machine learning. To study patterns of TCR occurrence, a later analysis re-analyzed previously published TCR beta repertoires from 666 donors and added high-resolution HLA genotyping. Rather than using new phenotypic data, the later analysis identified candidate immune exposures from TCR beta sequences and from how often those sequences occurred across donors. An earlier analysis of 500 to 750 of the donors applied high-throughput TCR beta sequencing to assess whether each TCR beta V gene segment acted as functional or pseudogenic. Donor age, sex, ethnicity and CMV serostatus were compiled alongside the repertoire data. A later genetic analysis took genome-wide SNP genotypes for about three fifths of the roughly 700 donors and used that subset as a discovery cohort. All discovery cohort repertoires had been generated using a single sequencing platform. Class I and class II HLA loci were covered by the typing at four-digit resolution. The number of typed donors differed by locus: about 629-630 for A, B, C, DRB1 and DQB1; 500 to 550 for DQA1; roughly 600 for DPA1; and roughly 450 for DPB1. Because of strong linkage in the cohort, roughly five DR-DQ haplotypes were treated as single units for association and clustering. Among some 400 genotyped donors of the cohort, an average of approximately 230,000 unique TCR beta nucleotide sequences were sequenced per donor, roughly 20% of them non-productive.

Libraries came from the immunoSEQ multiplex PCR assay. A mixture of 60 forward primers for TCR Vbeta segments and 13 reverse primers for TCR Jbeta segments was used in the multiplex PCR. The CDR3 region of rearranged TCR beta genes was amplified from genomic DNA with a multiplex PCR assay. Amplified TCR beta libraries were sequenced as 87-base-pair reads on the Illumina HiSeq System. The authors' analysis ran thus. A later analysis counted approximately 76 million unique TCR beta chains across the 666 repertoires, and some 12 million of these chains were shared by at least two donors. Raw reads were error-corrected and collapsed into unique sequences with a nearest-neighbor algorithm that merged closely related sequences to remove PCR and sequencing errors. To assign V, D and J gene segments, CDR3 sequences were aligned to IMGT reference sequences. For a sequence to be retained, a match of at least six nucleotides was required to both a V gene segment and a J gene segment. A rearrangement counted as productive if the CDR3 had no stop codons and remained in frame with V and J, and every other rearrangement counted as non-productive. Following IMGT convention, CDR3 was defined as the stretch from the second conserved V-encoded cysteine up to the conserved J-encoded phenylalanine. The earlier analysis of some 550 of the donors excluded any sequence lacking an unambiguous match to a single V gene segment. An earlier analysis of about 590 of the donors classified V segments as functional when productive rearrangements were above 56.7% and as segregating when the standard deviation between donors was above 5%. A statistical classification framework was built for diagnosing cytomegalovirus status from the catalog of TCR beta chain sequences. In a later analysis, V and J genes were assigned by comparing TCR nucleotide sequences against IMGT/GENE-DB human TR gene sequences. Using the TCRdist pipeline, a later analysis assigned CDR3 sequences along with most-parsimonious VDJ recombination scenarios. A later analysis defined each TCR beta chain by its CDR3 amino acid sequence plus V-gene family, and excluded reads lacking a unique V-gene family. A later analysis removed 550 to 700 highly shared, low-generation-probability nucleotide sequences to deal with suspected cross-contamination and a sequencing artifact. For each public chain, a later analysis derived a clonal expansion index from normalized ranks of inferred template counts within each repertoire. Generation probabilities in a later analysis came from a VDJ recombination model fitted to out-of-frame rearrangements, and those results were checked against IGoR. In a later analysis, TCR-TCR, TCR-HLA and TCR-CMV co-occurrence was scored with hypergeometric tests, and a repertoire-size bias correction was applied to TCR pairs. A later analysis estimated false discovery rates by permuting HLA or CMV assignments 20 times. In a later analysis, co-occurring TCRs were grouped using DBSCAN, with TCRdist sequence similarity added in when clustering inside HLA-allele-positive subsets. Repertoires with fewer than 30,000 or more than 120,000 public chains were left out of co-occurrence clustering, as were about five repertoires with anomalous nucleotide sharing. The table was pulled from immuneACCESS by TCRdb, which kept in-frame rearrangements only. Such tables lose some clones; where checked, under half of the loss comes from unresolved V genes, and the rest has no known cause. The DNA gave D and trimming, while V, J and clone size come from that table. This sample holds about 190,000 clones; 82% were observed only once. Together, the top ten hold around 1.7% of the sample.

The cohort was made up of several hundred healthy bone marrow donors. All cohort members were sampled while nominally healthy, although unrecorded immune exposures were likely present. The donor tested CMV seronegative and was one of the 352 seronegative cohort members. Every donor gave a peripheral blood sample, and the peripheral blood mononuclear cells from that sample were used for TCR beta sequencing. Genomic DNA extraction from the blood cell samples was performed with the Qiagen DNeasy Blood Extraction Kit. On this clone: What antigen it recognizes has not been identified. Per-nucleotide qualities are absent, and no much larger clonotype sits a single base away.

The CDR3 sequence holds 19 residues, the cysteine and phenylalanine included. The entry retains the CDR3 DNA only, 57 bases that are in frame from base 1. Ends trimmed: V by 4 bases, J by 0 bases; bases unmatched to a gene: 16. Per the germline V gene, SGHDT is the CDR1 and YYEEEE is the CDR2. Study-wide findings and limitations: In an earlier analysis of about 600 of the donors, most TCR beta V segments appeared in productive rearrangements about 87% or about 30% of the time, broadly matching IMGT annotations. According to the authors, the approach could potentially be generalized to other disease states and immunological phenotypes. The earlier analysis of approximately 560 of the donors excluded seventeen rarely observed V segments, including chromosome 9 orphons, because counts were too low. In a later analysis, HLA-associated TCR beta chains were found to be more clonally expanded and to have lower generation probabilities than equally common non-associated chains. A cluster of highly shared sequence variants was judged likely to be a technical artifact of the sequencing pipeline. In a later analysis, several top co-occurrence clusters were reported to appear linked to parvovirus B19, influenza, CMV and Epstein-Barr virus. When HLA alleles, especially DR and DQ, strongly co-occurred, TCR associations were difficult to assign to individual alleles. A later analysis found that most CMV-associated TCR beta chains appeared HLA-restricted, with HLA associations seemingly driven largely by CMV exposure. At a false discovery rate of 0.05, a later analysis linked some 18,000 TCR beta sequences to specific HLA alleles. A later genetic analysis reported fewer N-insertions in productive TCRs among donors in an Asian-associated ancestry cluster than the 666-donor mean. Because some donors lacked HLA typing at each locus, the association tests relied only on the typed subset. According to a later analysis, TCR association rates differed among HLA loci, with DRB1 alleles showing the most associated TCRs and HLA-C alleles showing the fewest. While some public TCRs were present in many individuals, most TCR sequences turned up only very rarely across donors. In both the original and validation cohorts, the classifier was reported to diagnose cytomegalovirus status with high specificity and sensitivity. Linkage disequilibrium might explain the correlated functional status among segregating V segments, but an unknown experimental factor could not be ruled out. A further reported finding was that TCR beta sequences accurately predicted the HLA-A and HLA-B alleles for most subjects in the first cohort. A later genetic analysis associated a missense DCLRE1C variant with V-gene and J-gene trimming of TCR beta chains, and an independent cohort replicated the association. In the study, some 160 TCR beta chains were listed as associated with cytomegalovirus. Immune exposure information for the cohort was limited to CMV serostatus. Only TCR beta chains were sequenced in this cohort, and the absence of alpha or paired-chain data limited detectable features. In vitro tests confirmed that three of the cytomegalovirus-associated TCR beta chains recognize cytomegalovirus antigens. Roughly uniform sequencing depth across donors was assumed in presence/absence analyses, although this assumption may not hold. Some IMGT-functional V segments, including TRBV6-2 and TRBV6-3, could not be told apart with the 87-base-pair reads, so those segments were excluded.

This receptor chain uses TRBV5-6 and TRBJ2-1; the junction holds 7 bases that match TRBD1. The sample was PBMCs. The TCR comes from a woman between 18 and 30 years old in good health and CMV-seronegative. CDR3 loop: CASSVPGQRKPSSYNEQFF. The DNA reads TGTGCCAGCAGCGTTCCGGGACAGAGAAAACCGAGCTCCTACAATGAGCAGTTCTTC.